These T cell receptor delta chains were read from a single sample in a study of Vδ1+ human thymocytes. TCRdb re-processed the multiplex PCR reads via CATT. Found here are about 58,000 delta-chain clones, around 16% of them singletons; the top ten hold approximately 0.4%. Source material: Vdelta1+ gamma-delta thymocytes from the thymus. The receptors come from a girl under two years old who had congenital heart surgery. Each CDR3 is given with its conserved first and last residue. The order of the fields is clone size, J gene, D gene, V gene, CDR3 DNA, CDR3 protein. The D gene is left open where the match is weak. Size tells how often a clone was seen (once, few, many) or the class of an expanded clone, and some rows leave it out.

- TRDJ1 TRDD3 TRDV1 TGTGCTCTTGGCTGTGGGGGATCCTCAGATAAACTCATCTTT CALGCGGSSDKLIF
- TRDJ1 - TRDV1 TGTGCTCTTGGGGAAAGTTTCCCTAAGGCCAACTGGTTCCGAACCGATAAACTCATCTTT CALGESFPKANWFRTDKLIF
few TRDJ1 TRDD3 TRDV2 TGTGCCTGTGACACTCACCGGGCCTTCCATAGTACTGGGGGATACGTAACCGATAAACTCATCTTT CACDTHRAFHSTGGYVTDKLIF
few TRDJ1 TRDD2 TRDV1 TGTGCTCTTGGGGAATCGTACCCTTCCTACCCGGTAACTGGGCGCGGGTTCGCCGATAAACTCATCTTT CALGESYPSYPVTGRGFADKLIF
- TRDJ1 TRDD3 TRDV1 TGTGCTCTTGGGGACCCGACCCTCCCGAGAGGGGGATACGCGTACACCGATAAACTCATCTTT CALGDPTLPRGGYAYTDKLIF
few TRDJ1 - TRDV1 TGTGCTCTTGGGGGAACAAGGGGATCCCTCACGAATAAACTCATCTTT CALGGTRGSLTNKLIF
few TRDJ1 - TRDV1 TGTGCTCTTGGGGAACTAGGCCTCTTAAGCAAACTCATCTTT CALGELGLLSKLIF
- TRDJ1 - TRDV1 TGTGCTCTTGGGGAACCAACCGTTCCTACTCGGTCTATGGGGGAGTTAGTTACCGATAAACTCATCTTT CALGEPTVPTRSMGELVTDKLIF
many TRDJ1 TRDD3 TRDV2 TGTGCCCAAAGAAGTGACTGGGGGGTACCTACTTGCCCCGATAAACTCATCTTT CAQRSDWGVPTCPDKLIF
- TRDJ1 - TRDV3 TGTGCCTTTATCGTCCTCCCCCACACCGATAAACTCATCTTT CAFIVLPHTDKLIF
- TRDJ1 - TRDV1 TGTGCTCTTGGGGGTCCCCGGTCCCTAGTGAGATACGTATCCAGCGATAAACTCATCTTT CALGGPRSLVRYVSSDKLIF
few TRDJ1 - TRDV1 TGTGCTCTTGGGGACCAAGGTTCCCGTCTGGGGTTGATCACAGATAAACTCATCTTT CALGDQGSRLGLITDKLIF
few TRDJ1 - TRDV1 TGTGCTCTTGGGGAACTCCCCCTGGAGATCGATAAACTCATCTTT CALGELPLEIDKLIF
- TRDJ1 TRDD3 TRAV29/DV5 TGTGCAGCAAGCAGCTCTTTCCTACCCACGCGGTACTGGGGGATACGTGCTAAACTCATCTTT CAASSSFLPTRYWGIRAKLIF
- TRDJ1 TRDD3 TRDV1 TGTGCTCTTGGGGAACCCCAGCCATACTTCGGGCTGGGGGATACCCTGTACACCGATAAACTCATCTTT CALGEPQPYFGLGDTLYTDKLIF
few TRDJ1 - TRDV1 TGTGCTCTTGGGGAACTGGACCTCGCTTACCTGGTCCATGGCACCGATAAACTCATCTTT CALGELDLAYLVHGTDKLIF
few TRDJ1 TRDD3 TRDV1 TGTGCTCTTGGGGGCCTACCTGGGGGTTATCACACCGATAAACTCATCTTT CALGGLPGGYHTDKLIF
few TRDJ1 - TRDV1 TGTGCTCTTGGGAAAGGAGGACGCAATAAACTCATCTTT CALGKGGRNKLIF
few TRDJ1 TRDD3 TRDV1 TGTGCTCTTGGGGAAGTCTCCTACGGGCCGTACTGGGGGATACCCCAGACCGATAAACTCATCTTT CALGEVSYGPYWGIPQTDKLIF
many TRDJ1 - TRDV2 TGTGCCTGGGAAAACCTCAAGTACACCGATAAACTCATCTTT CAWENLKYTDKLIF
- TRDJ1 - TRDV1 TGTGCTCTTGGGGCTCCTACGCAACTGGGGTCCAAGTACACCGATAAACTCATCTTT CALGAPTQLGSKYTDKLIF
- TRDJ1 - TRDV1 TGTGCTCTTGGGGACCCCTCTTTGCGTACCGATAAACTCATCTTT CALGDPSLRTDKLIF
- TRDJ1 TRDD3 TRDV1 TGTGCTCTTGGGGAACTCCGCCAACTGGGGGATACTACACTCATCTTT CALGELRQLGDTTLIF
- TRDJ1 TRDD3 TRDV1 TGTGCTCTTGGGGAACTTTTTGGCCAACTGGGGGATACAAGGGGCACCGATAAACTCATCTTT CALGELFGQLGDTRGTDKLIF
medium-sized TRDJ1 - TRDV2 TGTGCCTGTGACACCGCGGGGCCTATCGATAAACTCATCTTT CACDTAGPIDKLIF
- TRDJ1 TRDD3 TRDV1 TGTGCTCTTGGGGAGGGTTCAATTCTTGGGGGATACGCCACCGATAAACTCATCTTT CALGEGSILGGYATDKLIF
few TRDJ1 - TRDV1 TGTGCTCTTGGGGAACGTCGTAGGGACTACACCGATAAACTCATCTTT CALGERRRDYTDKLIF
- TRDJ1 TRDD3 TRDV1 TGTGCTCTTGGGTTCTCAAAAGGGATACTTTACACCGATAAACTCATCTTT CALGFSKGILYTDKLIF
- TRDJ1 - TRDV1 TGTGCTCTTGGGGAACGTAGGGTAAACACCGATAAACTCATCTTT CALGERRVNTDKLIF
few TRDJ1 TRDD3 TRDV1 TGTGCTCTTGGGCGGCTCTCCCCTGGGGGATACGCGATCACCGATAAACTCATCTTT CALGRLSPGGYAITDKLIF
- TRDJ1 TRDD3 TRDV1 TGTGCTCTTGGGGAACCACGGGGCGGCCTACGTGGGGCTGGGGGACACGGGGATAAACTCATCTTT CALGEPRGGLRGAGGHGDKLIF
few TRDJ1 - TRDV1 TGTGCCCTTGGGGAACTCTGGGGTCACACCGATAAACTCATCTTT CALGELWGHTDKLIF
few TRDJ1 TRDD3 TRDV1 TGTGCTCTTGGGGGCCCCTTCCTACTGGGGGATACCTCCTACACCGATAAACTCATCTTT CALGGPFLLGDTSYTDKLIF
few TRDJ1 TRDD3 TRDV1 TGTGCTCTTGGGGAGGACCTTGTTCCCGTACTGGGGGATATGAGGGAAACCGATAAACTCATCTTT CALGEDLVPVLGDMRETDKLIF
few TRDJ1 - TRDV1 TGTGCTCTTGGGGGGACCTCGGACGGGGATGACACCGATAAACTCATCTTT CALGGTSDGDDTDKLIF
few TRDJ1 - TRDV2 TGTGCCTTCATAGAAAGGATGTACACCGATAAACTCATCTTT CAFIERMYTDKLIF
- TRDJ1 TRDD3 TRDV1 TGTGCTCTTGGGGATCCTAACCGGCCTTCCTACCATGCTCGGTCACTGGGGGATAGGCCCGATAAACTCATCTTT CALGDPNRPSYHARSLGDRPDKLIF
- TRDJ1 TRDD3 TRDV1 TGTGCTCTTGGGGAACTAGGAGGTACCATCATTTCGAGGCCTTCGGGTGAGGTGGATACGTGGAGTGATACCGATAAACTCATCTTT CALGELGGTIISRPSGEVDTWSDTDKLIF
few TRDJ1 TRDD3 TRDV1 TGTGCTCTTGGGGAGACTGGGAAACTGGGGGATACGAACACCGATAAACTCATCTTT CALGETGKLGDTNTDKLIF
few TRDJ1 TRDD3 TRDV1 TGTGCTCTTGGGGAACTTTTTTTTCCTACGACCGTACTGGGGGATCTCGATAAACTCATCTTT CALGELFFPTTVLGDLDKLIF
- TRDJ1 - TRDV1 TGTGCTCTCCTTCCTGAGGTACAAATTATCCTAGGGTCCGGGGGACCCACGCCGAGGTACACCGATAAACTCATCTTT CALLPEVQIILGSGGPTPRYTDKLIF
few TRDJ1 TRDD3 TRDV1 TGTGCTCTCAAGGGACTTCCTCCTCTGGGGGATAGAGGGACCGATAAACTCATCTTT CALKGLPPLGDRGTDKLIF
few TRDJ1 TRDD3 TRDV1 TGTGCTCTTGGGGAACCTCCGCTGCCCGATACGCTGGGGGATACAACCGATAAACTCATCTTT CALGEPPLPDTLGDTTDKLIF
- TRDJ1 TRDD3 TRDV1 TGTGCTCTTGGGGAAGCTACTCCTGGGAGGCCTAACGGGGATACGCTGGATAAACTCATCTTT CALGEATPGRPNGDTLDKLIF
- TRDJ1 - TRDV1 TGTGCTCTTGGGGAACTGGGGGCCCTACAACTACCAGACTCTACGCCCGATAAACTCATCTTT CALGELGALQLPDSTPDKLIF
- TRDJ1 - TRDV1 TGTGCTCTTGGGACACCTACGGGCACCGATAAACTCATCTTT CALGTPTGTDKLIF
few TRDJ1 TRDD3 TRDV1 TGTGCTCTTGGGGAACTCCCTACGCTGGTCCTGGGGGATAGAGTGTACACCGATAAACTCATCTTT CALGELPTLVLGDRVYTDKLIF
- TRDJ1 - TRDV1 TGTGCTCGTGGGGAACTAGGGTCTTCCGACGTAGCCTCATGGGGGGTACGCTTTTTGGGAAGTGGACTCATCTTT CARGELGSSDVASWGVRFLGSGLIF
- TRDJ1 - TRDV1 TGTGCTCTTGGGGAACTAACTTCGGGCTGGGGTCCCAAGGCGCTCGATAAACTCATCTTT CALGELTSGWGPKALDKLIF
few TRDJ1 - TRDV1 TGTGCTCTTGGGGACCCCAACTCCAAAGCGGGCTTTATGTACACCGATAAACTCATCTTT CALGDPNSKAGFMYTDKLIF